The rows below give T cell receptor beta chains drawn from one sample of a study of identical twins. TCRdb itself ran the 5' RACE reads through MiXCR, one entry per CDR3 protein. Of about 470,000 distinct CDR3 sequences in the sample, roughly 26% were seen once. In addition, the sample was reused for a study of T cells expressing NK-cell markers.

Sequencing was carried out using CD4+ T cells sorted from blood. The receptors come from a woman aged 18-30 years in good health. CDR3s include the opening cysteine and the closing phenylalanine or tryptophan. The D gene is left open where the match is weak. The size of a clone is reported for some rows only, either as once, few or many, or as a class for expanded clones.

CDR3 protein: CSALRDSNTEAFF; CDR3 DNA: TGCAGTGCGTTAAGGGACTCGAACACTGAAGCTTTCTTT; D gene: NA; J gene: TRBJ1-1; clone size: NA; V gene: TRBV20-1
CDR3 protein: CASSAREKMNNEQFF; CDR3 DNA: TGTGCCAGCAGCGCACGGGAAAAAATGAACAATGAGCAGTTCTTC; D gene: NA; J gene: TRBJ2-1; clone size: NA; V gene: TRBV11-3
CDR3 protein: CASSLEAAMNTEAFF; CDR3 DNA: TGCGCCAGCAGCCTCGAAGCAGCTATGAACACTGAAGCTTTCTTT; D gene: NA; J gene: TRBJ1-1; clone size: many; V gene: TRBV4-3
CDR3 protein: CASSPPGTSWNEQFF; CDR3 DNA: TGTGCCAGCAGCCCCCCCGGGACTAGCTGGAATGAGCAGTTCTTC; D gene: TRBD2; J gene: TRBJ2-1; clone size: NA; V gene: TRBV7-6
CDR3 protein: CASSPRASGRAPDTQYF; CDR3 DNA: TGTGCCAGCAGCCCCAGGGCAAGCGGGAGGGCCCCAGATACGCAGTATTTT; D gene: TRBD2; J gene: TRBJ2-3; clone size: NA; V gene: TRBV9
CDR3 protein: CRVGLDYNEQFF; CDR3 DNA: TGCAGAGTCGGACTGGACTACAATGAGCAGTTCTTC; D gene: NA; J gene: TRBJ2-1; clone size: NA; V gene: TRBV20-1
CDR3 protein: CSTGGYQETQYF; CDR3 DNA: TGCAGCACCGGGGGGTACCAAGAGACCCAGTACTTC; D gene: TRBD2; J gene: TRBJ2-5; clone size: NA; V gene: TRBV29-1
CDR3 protein: CSARDKGEGAYEQYF; CDR3 DNA: TGCAGTGCTAGAGATAAGGGGGAGGGGGCCTACGAGCAGTACTTC; D gene: NA; J gene: TRBJ2-7; clone size: few; V gene: TRBV20-1
CDR3 protein: CSTTGTSGRARETQYF; CDR3 DNA: TGCAGTACTACCGGGACTAGCGGGAGGGCTCGGGAGACCCAGTACTTC; D gene: TRBD2; J gene: TRBJ2-5; clone size: NA; V gene: TRBV20-1
CDR3 protein: CASSFSARDEQFF; CDR3 DNA: TGTGCCAGCAGCTTTTCGGCTAGGGATGAGCAGTTCTTC; D gene: NA; J gene: TRBJ2-1; clone size: NA; V gene: TRBV7-2
CDR3 protein: CASSGDSLSLGSEQFF; CDR3 DNA: TGCGCCAGCAGCGGTGACTCTTTATCCCTCGGAAGTGAGCAGTTCTTC; D gene: NA; J gene: TRBJ2-1; clone size: NA; V gene: TRBV5-1
CDR3 protein: CASSRIRGQKTQYF; CDR3 DNA: TGTGCCAGCTCCAGAATAAGGGGCCAGAAGACCCAGTACTTC; D gene: NA; J gene: TRBJ2-5; clone size: NA; V gene: TRBV7-2
CDR3 protein: CASSATSGVVWEQYF; CDR3 DNA: TGTGCCAGCTCAGCTACTAGCGGGGTAGTATGGGAGCAGTACTTC; D gene: TRBD2; J gene: TRBJ2-7; clone size: few; V gene: TRBV18
CDR3 protein: CASRGMASNQPQHF; CDR3 DNA: TGTGCCAGCAGGGGGATGGCCAGCAATCAGCCCCAGCATTTT; D gene: NA; J gene: TRBJ1-5; clone size: few; V gene: TRBV12-3/TRBV12-4
CDR3 protein: CASSLQYSDLYNEQFF; CDR3 DNA: TGTGCCAGCAGCTTACAATACTCGGACCTTTACAATGAGCAGTTCTTC; D gene: NA; J gene: TRBJ2-1; clone size: few; V gene: TRBV7-9
CDR3 protein: CASSLISGSGEQFF; CDR3 DNA: TGTGCCAGCAGCCTAATTAGCGGGAGTGGTGAGCAGTTCTTC; D gene: TRBD2; J gene: TRBJ2-1; clone size: few; V gene: TRBV12-3/TRBV12-4
CDR3 protein: CASSQVEGREQYF; CDR3 DNA: TGTGCCAGCAGCCAAGTTGAGGGGAGGGAGCAGTACTTC; D gene: NA; J gene: TRBJ2-7; clone size: few; V gene: TRBV14
CDR3 protein: CASSRLRDTQYF; CDR3 DNA: TGTGCCAGCAGCCGTCTGAGGGATACGCAGTATTTT; D gene: NA; J gene: TRBJ2-3; clone size: NA; V gene: TRBV9
CDR3 protein: CASSSFLGTGMGETQYF; CDR3 DNA: TGTGCCAGCAGTTCTTTTCTCGGGACAGGGATGGGGGAGACCCAGTACTTC; D gene: TRBD1; J gene: TRBJ2-5; clone size: NA; V gene: TRBV28
CDR3 protein: CSARNIGNTIYF; CDR3 DNA: TGCAGTGCTAGGAACATTGGAAACACCATATATTTT; D gene: NA; J gene: TRBJ1-3; clone size: NA; V gene: TRBV20-1
CDR3 protein: CASSQEYQETQYF; CDR3 DNA: TGTGCCAGCAGCCAAGAATACCAAGAGACCCAGTACTTC; D gene: NA; J gene: TRBJ2-5; clone size: few; V gene: TRBV4-2
CDR3 protein: CSARTSLYF; CDR3 DNA: TGCAGTGCTAGGACTAGCCTGTACTTC; D gene: TRBD2; J gene: TRBJ2-7; clone size: NA; V gene: TRBV20-1
CDR3 protein: CASSVASQGSTDTQYF; CDR3 DNA: TGTGCCAGCAGCGTAGCTTCTCAGGGGTCCACAGATACGCAGTATTTT; D gene: NA; J gene: TRBJ2-3; clone size: NA; V gene: TRBV9
CDR3 protein: CSAQGGSNEQYF; CDR3 DNA: TGCAGCGCACAGGGGGGGTCCAACGAGCAGTACTTC; D gene: NA; J gene: TRBJ2-7; clone size: NA; V gene: TRBV29-1
CDR3 protein: CASSYRTSSTGELFF; CDR3 DNA: TGTGCCAGCAGTTACCGGACAAGTTCCACCGGGGAGCTGTTTTTT; D gene: NA; J gene: TRBJ2-2; clone size: NA; V gene: TRBV6-2/TRBV6-3
CDR3 protein: CASTLDANLNTEAFF; CDR3 DNA: TGTGCCAGCACCTTGGACGCGAACCTGAACACTGAAGCTTTCTTT; D gene: NA; J gene: TRBJ1-1; clone size: NA; V gene: TRBV6-1
CDR3 protein: CASRDSRKTQYF; CDR3 DNA: TGCGCCAGCAGGGACTCCCGGAAGACCCAGTACTTC; D gene: NA; J gene: TRBJ2-5; clone size: few; V gene: TRBV10-2
CDR3 protein: CASSRDGGRGGYTF; CDR3 DNA: TGTGCCAGCAGCCGGGACGGGGGGAGAGGGGGCTACACCTTC; D gene: NA; J gene: TRBJ1-2; clone size: NA; V gene: TRBV7-3
CDR3 protein: CSSGVGYEQYF; CDR3 DNA: TGCAGTTCAGGCGTGGGCTACGAGCAGTACTTC; D gene: NA; J gene: TRBJ2-7; clone size: NA; V gene: TRBV20-1
CDR3 protein: CASSFGWGGSYQETQYF; CDR3 DNA: TGCGCCAGCAGCTTCGGTTGGGGGGGATCCTACCAAGAGACCCAGTACTTC; D gene: TRBD2; J gene: TRBJ2-5; clone size: once; V gene: TRBV5-1
CDR3 protein: CASSVGRSGANVLTF; CDR3 DNA: TGTGCCAGCAGCGTGGGGAGGTCTGGGGCCAACGTCCTGACTTTC; D gene: NA; J gene: TRBJ2-6; clone size: NA; V gene: TRBV9
CDR3 protein: CASSYSRAGTTYEQYF; CDR3 DNA: TGTGCCAGCAGTTACTCGAGGGCAGGGACGACCTACGAGCAGTACTTC; D gene: NA; J gene: TRBJ2-7; clone size: NA; V gene: TRBV6-5
CDR3 protein: CASSLADFTHKTYEQYF; CDR3 DNA: TGCGCCAGCAGCTTGGCCGACTTCACCCATAAGACCTACGAGCAGTACTTC; D gene: NA; J gene: TRBJ2-7; clone size: NA; V gene: TRBV5-1
CDR3 protein: CASSYVPGELFF; CDR3 DNA: TGTGCCAGCAGTTACGTACCCGGGGAGCTGTTTTTT; D gene: NA; J gene: TRBJ2-2; clone size: few; V gene: TRBV12-3/TRBV12-4
CDR3 protein: CATSDSRQGQNEQFF; CDR3 DNA: TGTGCCACCAGTGACTCCCGACAGGGGCAAAATGAGCAGTTCTTC; D gene: TRBD1; J gene: TRBJ2-1; clone size: NA; V gene: TRBV24-1
CDR3 protein: CASSQLTPGTRGLSLGYTF; CDR3 DNA: TGCGCCAGCAGCCAACTAACCCCGGGGACAAGAGGACTTTCCCTTGGCTACACCTTC; D gene: NA; J gene: TRBJ1-2; clone size: NA; V gene: TRBV4-3
CDR3 protein: CSASGGFYNEQFF; CDR3 DNA: TGCAGTGCTAGCGGGGGCTTCTACAATGAGCAGTTCTTC; D gene: NA; J gene: TRBJ2-1; clone size: NA; V gene: TRBV20-1
CDR3 protein: CASSLVGSGGKNEQFF; CDR3 DNA: TGTGCCAGCAGCTTAGTGGGTAGCGGGGGCAAGAATGAGCAGTTCTTC; D gene: TRBD2; J gene: TRBJ2-1; clone size: few; V gene: TRBV7-8
CDR3 protein: CASTRVHPRYTF; CDR3 DNA: TGTGCCAGCACCCGTGTACATCCCCGCTACACCTTC; D gene: NA; J gene: TRBJ1-2; clone size: NA; V gene: TRBV7-9
CDR3 protein: CASSISGRRTGELFF; CDR3 DNA: TGTGCCAGCAGCATTAGCGGGAGGAGGACCGGGGAGCTGTTTTTT; D gene: TRBD2; J gene: TRBJ2-2; clone size: few; V gene: TRBV12-3/TRBV12-4
CDR3 protein: CASSQDWDANEQYF; CDR3 DNA: TGCGCCAGCAGCCAAGATTGGGACGCGAACGAGCAGTACTTC; D gene: NA; J gene: TRBJ2-7; clone size: NA; V gene: TRBV4-3
CDR3 protein: CASSMSTVYGYTF; CDR3 DNA: TGTGCCAGTAGTATGTCGACAGTGTATGGCTACACCTTC; D gene: NA; J gene: TRBJ1-2; clone size: few; V gene: TRBV19
CDR3 protein: CASSSGTSADYEQYF; CDR3 DNA: TGTGCCAGCAGTTCCGGGACTAGCGCAGACTACGAGCAGTACTTC; D gene: TRBD2; J gene: TRBJ2-7; clone size: NA; V gene: TRBV5-4
CDR3 protein: CASRPDPYEQYF; CDR3 DNA: TGTGCCAGCAGGCCGGATCCCTACGAGCAGTACTTC; D gene: NA; J gene: TRBJ2-7; clone size: NA; V gene: TRBV7-2
CDR3 protein: CASSVYGASETQYF; CDR3 DNA: TGTGCCAGCAGCGTGTACGGGGCCTCGGAGACCCAGTACTTC; D gene: NA; J gene: TRBJ2-5; clone size: few; V gene: TRBV9
CDR3 protein: CASSGERQSGSYEQYF; CDR3 DNA: TGTGCCAGCAGTGGGGAAAGGCAGTCGGGCTCCTACGAGCAGTACTTC; D gene: NA; J gene: TRBJ2-7; clone size: few; V gene: TRBV25-1
CDR3 protein: CASSQLGQGDSPLHF; CDR3 DNA: TGTGCCAGCAGCCAACTCGGGCAGGGCGATTCACCCCTCCACTTT; D gene: NA; J gene: TRBJ1-6; clone size: NA; V gene: TRBV14
CDR3 protein: CASSPQDPGEQYF; CDR3 DNA: TGTGCCAGCAGCCCACAGGACCCGGGGGAGCAGTACTTC; D gene: NA; J gene: TRBJ2-7; clone size: few; V gene: TRBV12-3/TRBV12-4
CDR3 protein: CSAHPGDSRTDTQYF; CDR3 DNA: TGCAGTGCCCACCCCGGGGACAGCCGCACAGATACGCAGTATTTT; D gene: TRBD1; J gene: TRBJ2-3; clone size: NA; V gene: TRBV20-1